The entry below describes one TCR beta chain. Trimming left V 1 base short and J 1 base short, with 14 bases between. Germline-derived CDR1 and CDR2 are SNHLY and FYNNEI. This CDR3 contains 18 residues. How the authors handled the data: Estimation of nucleated cell counts was performed using reference gene primer amplification. Clones were read by immunoSEQ multiplex PCR, and TCRdb kept only the in-frame ones, dropping some. Clone size and the V and J calls come from that table; the DNA yielded D and trimming. The data hold under 40,000 clones, with around nine tenths observed a single time. The data stem from a study of blood T cell repertoires in COVID-19.

The rearrangement links TRBV2 to TRBJ2-6; weak D call: TRBD1 (5 bases). This TCR was sampled from a woman of 80 years or more with active or convalescent COVID-19. Sequencing was done on a sample of peripheral blood. The CDR3 sequence is CASSEGQPDASGANVLTF. In nucleotides, the CDR3 is TGTGCCAGCAGTGAAGGACAGCCAGACGCTTCTGGGGCCAACGTCCTGACTTTC. Using reference TRBV2 and TRBJ2-6 for the parts outside the CDR3, the full variable domain is EPEVTQTPSHQVTQMGQEVILRCVPISNHLYFYWYRQILGQKVEFLVSFYNNEISEKSEIFDDQFSVERPDGSNFTLKIRSTKLEDSAMYFCASSEGQPDASGANVLTFGAGSRLTVL.